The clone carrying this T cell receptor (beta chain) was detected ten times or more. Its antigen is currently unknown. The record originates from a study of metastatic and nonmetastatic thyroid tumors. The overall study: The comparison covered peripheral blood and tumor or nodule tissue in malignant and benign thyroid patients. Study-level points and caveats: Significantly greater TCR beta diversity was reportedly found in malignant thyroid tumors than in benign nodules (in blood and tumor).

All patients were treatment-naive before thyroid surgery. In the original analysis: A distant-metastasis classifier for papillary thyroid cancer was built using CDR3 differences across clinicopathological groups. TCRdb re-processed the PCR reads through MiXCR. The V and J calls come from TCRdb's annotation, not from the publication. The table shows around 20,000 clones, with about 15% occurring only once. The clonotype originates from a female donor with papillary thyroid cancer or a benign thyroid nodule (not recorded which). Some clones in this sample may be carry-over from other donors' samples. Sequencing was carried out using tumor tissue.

The CDR3 bases are TGTGCCAGCAGTTTGCTGGGAAGTGTCGTCGATGAGCAGTTCTTC. Translation gives CASSLLGSVVDEQFF. The V and J genes are TRBV6-1 and TRBJ2-1; unclear D gene. The length of the CDR3 is 15 residues. Germline CDR1 reads MNHNS; CDR2 reads SASEGT. V lost 5 bases and J 8 bases, leaving 19 bases between the germline ends.